Presented here are 4 T cell receptor beta chains from one specimen sequenced in a study of CD8+CD57+ T cells in acquired aplastic anemia. Using genomic DNA as the template, TCR beta VDJ and CDR3 profiling was carried out. Each CDR3 protein gets one entry after TCRdb re-called the reads with MiXCR. Of hundreds of thousands of distinct CDR3 sequences listed, 65% to 80% were seen once; the top ten hold less than 4%. The sample was sorted CD4+, CD8+, or CD8+CD57+ T cells (not recorded which) from PBMCs. These TCRs come from a human donor in good health, serving as a control.

The genes are TRBV10-2 and TRBJ2-3; 10 bases are a match to TRBD1. There are 15 residues in the CDR3. The J segment lost 3 bases and the V segment lost 9 bases, leaving 9 bases of the junction unmatched. CDR1 is WSHSY and CDR2 is SAAADI in the germline V gene. The CDR3 loop is CASSWGQGYTDTQYF. The CDR3 region has the DNA TGCGCCAGTTCATGGGGACAGGGGTATACAGATACGCAGTATTTT.

This rearrangement joins TRBV9 to TRBJ2-2, with 8 bases matching TRBD1. CDR1 is SGDLS and CDR2 is YYNGEE in the germline V gene. J gave up 14 bases and V 4 bases, and 16 bases lay outside the gene matches. This CDR3 contains 15 residues. CDR3 in DNA: TGTGCCAGCAGCCGGACGGGCAGGGGGCTAGAGACCCTGTTTTTT. Translated, it gives CASSRTGRGLETLFF. Variable domain in full (rest from reference TRBV9 and TRBJ2-2): DSGVTQTPKHLITATGQRVTLRCSPRSGDLSVYWYQQSLDQGLQFLIQYYNGEERAKGNILERFSAQQFPDLHSELNLSSLELGDSALYFCASSRTGRGLETLFFGEGSRLTVL.

This clonotype was found once. The gene calls are TRBV11-2 and TRBJ1-2, with 9 nucleotides matching TRBD1. This CDR3 has 14 amino acids. Losses at the gene ends were 1 base for V and 8 bases for J; bases not matched to a gene: 5. Per the germline V gene, CDR1 is SGHAT and CDR2 is FQNNGV. The CDR3 spells CASSLAQGARGYTF. The CDR3 DNA reads TGTGCCAGCAGCTTAGCACAGGGGGCGCGGGGCTACACCTTC.

About this clonotype: At one end, the junction sequence differs from germline, possibly due to a read error. This rearrangement joins TRBV7-8 to TRBJ2-7, with 10 bases matching TRBD2. Germline V CDR1 and CDR2: SGHVS, FQNEAQ. CDR3 size: 13 residues. CDR3 residues: CATSGGGSYEQYF. CDR3 nucleotides: TGTGCCACCAGCGGGGGGGGCAGCTACGAGCAGTACTTC. The full variable domain, rest sourced from reference TRBV7-8 and TRBJ2-7, is GAGVSQSPRYKVAKRGQDVALRCDPISGHVSLFWYQQALGQGPEFLTYFQNEAQLDKSGLPSDRFFAERPEGSVSTLKIQRTQQEDSAVYLCATSGGGSYEQYFGPGTRLTVT.